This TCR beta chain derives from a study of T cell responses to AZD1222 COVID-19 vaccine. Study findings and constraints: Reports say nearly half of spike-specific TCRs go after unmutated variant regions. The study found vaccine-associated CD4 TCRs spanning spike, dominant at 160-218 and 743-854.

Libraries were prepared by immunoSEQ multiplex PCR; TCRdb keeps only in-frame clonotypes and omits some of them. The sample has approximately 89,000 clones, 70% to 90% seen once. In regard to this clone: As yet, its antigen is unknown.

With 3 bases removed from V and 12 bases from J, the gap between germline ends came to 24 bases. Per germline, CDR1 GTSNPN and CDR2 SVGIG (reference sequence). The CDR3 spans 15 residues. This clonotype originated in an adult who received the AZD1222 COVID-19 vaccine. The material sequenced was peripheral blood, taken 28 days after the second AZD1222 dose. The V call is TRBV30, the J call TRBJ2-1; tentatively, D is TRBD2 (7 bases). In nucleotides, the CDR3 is TGTGCCTGGAGCCCGGGGGCTAGCGGCCGGTGGGGGCAGTTCTTC. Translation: CAWSPGASGRWGQFF.